This entry features one TCR beta chain sequence. Sequencing targeted expressed TCRB transcripts, as all isolated RNA had been reverse transcribed. Deep immunoSEQ sequencing covered naive, central memory and regulatory T cell samples. The assay was immunoSEQ multiplex PCR, and TCRdb's table has in-frame clones only and misses some. The repertoire consists of 150,000 to 190,000 clones, with over 7.5% occurring once and the leading ten covering 0.55% to 0.75%. This sample stems from a study of beta chain features in type 1 diabetes. Markers CD45RO/CCR7/CD25/CD127/CD95/CD27 served to sort CD4+ naive, central memory, regulatory and stem cell-like memory cells. The receptor's source is a man between 18 and 29 years old in good health. The specimen was central memory CD4+ T cells from blood.

The CDR3 nucleotides read TGTGCCAGCAGTTCTCAGGGGTTTAGCAATCAGCCCCAGCATTTT. Its protein product is CASSSQGFSNQPQHF. This chain uses TRBV6-1 with TRBJ1-5; TRBD1 might be the D (6 bases). Germline V gene data show CDR1 as MNHNS and CDR2 as SASEGT. V was clipped by 5 bases and J by 0 bases, with 11 bases between them. The length of the CDR3 is 15 residues.